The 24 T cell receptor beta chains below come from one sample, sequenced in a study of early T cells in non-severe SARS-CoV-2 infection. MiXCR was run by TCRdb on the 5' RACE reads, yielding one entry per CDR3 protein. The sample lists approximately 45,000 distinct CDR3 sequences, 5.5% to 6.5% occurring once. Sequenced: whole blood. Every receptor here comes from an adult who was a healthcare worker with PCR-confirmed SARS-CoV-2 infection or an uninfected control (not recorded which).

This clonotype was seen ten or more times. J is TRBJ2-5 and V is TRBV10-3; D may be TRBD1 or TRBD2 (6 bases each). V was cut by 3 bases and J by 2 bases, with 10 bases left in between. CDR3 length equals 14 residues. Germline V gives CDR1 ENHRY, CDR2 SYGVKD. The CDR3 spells CAISDGGGQETQYF. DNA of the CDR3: TGTGCCATCAGTGACGGGGGCGGGCAAGAGACCCAGTACTTC.

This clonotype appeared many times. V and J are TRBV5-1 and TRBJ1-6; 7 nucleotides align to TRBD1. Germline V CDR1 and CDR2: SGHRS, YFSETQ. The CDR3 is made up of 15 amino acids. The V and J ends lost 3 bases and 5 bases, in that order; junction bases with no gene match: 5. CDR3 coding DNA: TGCGCCAGCAGCTCAACCGGGACAGATAATTCACCCCTCCACTTT. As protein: CASSSTGTDNSPLHF.

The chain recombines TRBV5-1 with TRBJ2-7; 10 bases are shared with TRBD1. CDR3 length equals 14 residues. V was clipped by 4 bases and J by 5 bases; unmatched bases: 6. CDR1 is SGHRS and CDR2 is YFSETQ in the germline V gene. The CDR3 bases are TGCGCCAGCAGCGCGGGACAGGGGCCCAACGAGCAGTACTTC. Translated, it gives CASSAGQGPNEQYF.

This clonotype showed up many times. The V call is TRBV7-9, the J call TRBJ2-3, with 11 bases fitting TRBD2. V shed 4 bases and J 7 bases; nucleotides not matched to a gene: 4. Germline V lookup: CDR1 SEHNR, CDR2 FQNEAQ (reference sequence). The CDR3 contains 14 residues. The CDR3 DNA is TGTGCCAGCAGCTCGACTAGCGGGACCTATACGCAGTATTTT. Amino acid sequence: CASSSTSGTYTQYF.

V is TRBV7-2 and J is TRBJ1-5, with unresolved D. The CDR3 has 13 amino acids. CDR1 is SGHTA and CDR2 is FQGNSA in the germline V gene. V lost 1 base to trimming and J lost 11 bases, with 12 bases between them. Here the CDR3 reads CASSLVGVAAQHF. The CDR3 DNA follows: TGTGCCAGCAGCTTAGTCGGCGTTGCGGCCCAGCATTTT.

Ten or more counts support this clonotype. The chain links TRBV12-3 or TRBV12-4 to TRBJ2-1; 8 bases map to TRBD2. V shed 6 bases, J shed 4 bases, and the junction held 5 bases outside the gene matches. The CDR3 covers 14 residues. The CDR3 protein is CASRPRGDYNEQFF. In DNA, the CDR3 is TGTGCCAGCAGACCGCGGGGGGATTACAATGAGCAGTTCTTC.

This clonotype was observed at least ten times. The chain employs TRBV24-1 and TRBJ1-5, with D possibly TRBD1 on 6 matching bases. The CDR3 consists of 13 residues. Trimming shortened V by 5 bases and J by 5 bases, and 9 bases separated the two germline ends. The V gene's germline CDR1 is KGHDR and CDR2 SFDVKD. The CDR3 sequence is CATSGQGYQPQHF. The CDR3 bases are TGTGCCACCAGTGGCCAGGGGTATCAGCCCCAGCATTTT.

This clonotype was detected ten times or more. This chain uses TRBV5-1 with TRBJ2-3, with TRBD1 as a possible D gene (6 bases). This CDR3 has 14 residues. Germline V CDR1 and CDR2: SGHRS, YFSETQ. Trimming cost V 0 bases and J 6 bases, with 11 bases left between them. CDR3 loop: CASSLDRVLDTQYF. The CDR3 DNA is TGCGCCAGCAGCTTGGACAGGGTTCTGGATACGCAGTATTTT.

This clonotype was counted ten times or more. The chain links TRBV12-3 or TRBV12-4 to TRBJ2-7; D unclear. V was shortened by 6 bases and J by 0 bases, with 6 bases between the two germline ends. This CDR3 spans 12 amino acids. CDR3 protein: CASSLISYEQYF. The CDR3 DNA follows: TGTGCCAGCAGCCTAATCTCCTACGAGCAGTACTTC.

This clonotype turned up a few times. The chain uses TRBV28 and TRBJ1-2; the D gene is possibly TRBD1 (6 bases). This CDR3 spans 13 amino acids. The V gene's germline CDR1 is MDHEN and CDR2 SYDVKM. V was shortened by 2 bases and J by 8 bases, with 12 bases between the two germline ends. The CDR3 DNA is TGTGCCAGCAGTTTAGGGGAGGGGGACGGCTACACCTTC. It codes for CASSLGEGDGYTF.

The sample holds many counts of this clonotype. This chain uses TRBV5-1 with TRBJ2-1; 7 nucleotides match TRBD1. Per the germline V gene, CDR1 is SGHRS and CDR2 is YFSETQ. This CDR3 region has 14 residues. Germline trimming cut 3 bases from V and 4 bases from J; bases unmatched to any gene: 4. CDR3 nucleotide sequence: TGCGCCAGCAGCTGGAGACAGGGATACAATGAGCAGTTCTTC. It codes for CASSWRQGYNEQFF.

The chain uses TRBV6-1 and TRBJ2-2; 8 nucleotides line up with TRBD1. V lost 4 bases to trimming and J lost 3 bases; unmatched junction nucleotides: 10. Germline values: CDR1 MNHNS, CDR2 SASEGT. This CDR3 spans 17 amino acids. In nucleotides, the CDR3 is TGTGCCAGCAGTGCACCACCGGACAGGGTACACACCGGGGAGCTGTTTTTT. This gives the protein CASSAPPDRVHTGELFF.

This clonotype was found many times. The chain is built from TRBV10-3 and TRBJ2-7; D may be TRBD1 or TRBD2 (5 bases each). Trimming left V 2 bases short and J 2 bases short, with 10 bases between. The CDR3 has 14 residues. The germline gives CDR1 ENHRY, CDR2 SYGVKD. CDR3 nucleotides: TGTGCCATCAGTGAGGGGGGATTAACCTACGAGCAGTACTTC. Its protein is CAISEGGLTYEQYF.

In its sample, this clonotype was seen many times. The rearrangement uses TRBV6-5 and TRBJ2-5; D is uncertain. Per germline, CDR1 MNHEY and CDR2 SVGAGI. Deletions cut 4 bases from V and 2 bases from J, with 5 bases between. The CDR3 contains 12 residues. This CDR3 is CASSFRQETQYF. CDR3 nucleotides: TGTGCCAGCAGTTTCCGGCAAGAGACCCAGTACTTC.

This CDR3 is CASSLLQGARNEQFF. The DNA of the CDR3 is TGTGCCAGCAGCTTATTACAGGGGGCAAGGAATGAGCAGTTCTTC. The V gene is TRBV7-9, the J gene TRBJ2-1; 9 positions match TRBD1. CDR1 and CDR2 from the germline V gene are SEHNR and FQNEAQ (reference sequence). The CDR3 has 15 amino acids. V was clipped by 2 bases and J by 7 bases; unmatched bases: 6.

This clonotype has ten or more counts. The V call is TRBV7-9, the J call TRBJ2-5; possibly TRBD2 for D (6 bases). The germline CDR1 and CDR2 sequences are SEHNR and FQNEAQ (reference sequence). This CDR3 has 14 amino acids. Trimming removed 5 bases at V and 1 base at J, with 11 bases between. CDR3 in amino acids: CASSLLGSQETQYF. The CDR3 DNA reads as TGTGCCAGCAGCCTACTCGGGAGCCAAGAGACCCAGTACTTC.

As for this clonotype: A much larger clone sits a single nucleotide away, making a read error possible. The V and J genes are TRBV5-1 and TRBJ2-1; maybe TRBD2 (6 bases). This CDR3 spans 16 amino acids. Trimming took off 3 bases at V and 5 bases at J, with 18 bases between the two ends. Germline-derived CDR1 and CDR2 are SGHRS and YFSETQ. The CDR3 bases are TGCGCCAGCAGCTCCGAGGGGCTGGGGGGACACAATGAGCAGTTCTTC. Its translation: CASSSEGLGGHNEQFF. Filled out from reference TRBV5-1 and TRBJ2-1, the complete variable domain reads KAGVTQTPRYLIKTRGQQVTLSCSPISGHRSVSWYQQTPGQGLQFLFEYFSETQRNKGNFPGRFSGRQFSNSRSEMNVSTLELGDSALYLCASSSEGLGGHNEQFFGPGTRLTVL.

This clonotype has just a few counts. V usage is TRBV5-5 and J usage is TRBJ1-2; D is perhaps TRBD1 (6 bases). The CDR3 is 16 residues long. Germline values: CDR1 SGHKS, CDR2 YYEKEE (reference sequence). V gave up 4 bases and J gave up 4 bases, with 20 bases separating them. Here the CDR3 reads CASSPNPQGNAYGYTF. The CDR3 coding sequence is TGTGCCAGCAGCCCAAACCCACAGGGAAACGCCTATGGCTACACCTTC. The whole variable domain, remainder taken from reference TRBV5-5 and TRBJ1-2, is DAGVTQSPTHLIKTRGQQVTLRCSPISGHKSVSWYQQVLGQGPQFIFQYYEKEERGRGNFPDRFSARQFPNYSSELNVNALLLGDSALYLCASSPNPQGNAYGYTFGSGTRLTVV.

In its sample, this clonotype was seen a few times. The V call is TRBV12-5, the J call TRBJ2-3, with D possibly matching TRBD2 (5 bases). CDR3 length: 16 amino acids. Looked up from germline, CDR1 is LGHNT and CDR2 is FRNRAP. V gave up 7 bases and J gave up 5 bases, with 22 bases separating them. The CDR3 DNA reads TGTGCTAGTGCCCCCTCCGGGCCCGAGGGTAGAGATACGCAGTATTTT. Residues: CASAPSGPEGRDTQYF.

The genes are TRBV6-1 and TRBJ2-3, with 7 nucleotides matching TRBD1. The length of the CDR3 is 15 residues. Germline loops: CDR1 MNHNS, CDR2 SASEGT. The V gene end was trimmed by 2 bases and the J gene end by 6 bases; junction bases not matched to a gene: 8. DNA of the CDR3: TGTGCCAGCAGTGAACGGGACAGTGCCGTGGATACGCAGTATTTT. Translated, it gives CASSERDSAVDTQYF.

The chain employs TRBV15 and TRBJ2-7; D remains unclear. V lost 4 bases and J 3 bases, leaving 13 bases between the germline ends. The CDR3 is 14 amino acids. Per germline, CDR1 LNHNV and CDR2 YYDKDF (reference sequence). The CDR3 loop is CATSIGSAFYEQYF. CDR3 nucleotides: TGTGCCACCAGCATAGGCAGTGCTTTCTACGAGCAGTACTTC.

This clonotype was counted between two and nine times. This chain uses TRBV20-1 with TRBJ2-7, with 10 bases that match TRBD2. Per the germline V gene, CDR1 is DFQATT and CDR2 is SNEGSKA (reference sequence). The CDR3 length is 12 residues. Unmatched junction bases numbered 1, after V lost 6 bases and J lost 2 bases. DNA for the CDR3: TGCAGTGCCAGCGGGGGGGCCTACGAGCAGTACTTC. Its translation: CSASGGAYEQYF.

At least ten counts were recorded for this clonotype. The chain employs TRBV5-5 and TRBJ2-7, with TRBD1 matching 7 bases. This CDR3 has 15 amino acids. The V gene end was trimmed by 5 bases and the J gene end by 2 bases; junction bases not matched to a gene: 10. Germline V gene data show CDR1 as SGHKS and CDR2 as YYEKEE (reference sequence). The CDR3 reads CASSSAGTEAYEQYF. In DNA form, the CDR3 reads TGTGCCAGCAGTTCCGCCGGGACAGAAGCCTACGAGCAGTACTTC.

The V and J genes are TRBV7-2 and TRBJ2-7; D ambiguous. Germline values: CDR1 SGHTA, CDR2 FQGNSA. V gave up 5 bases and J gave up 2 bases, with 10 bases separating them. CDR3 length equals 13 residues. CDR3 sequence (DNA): TGTGCCAGCAGCCACCAGCCCCCCTACGAGCAGTACTTC. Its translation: CASSHQPPYEQYF.